The clone carrying this TCR beta chain was detected ten times or more. Its matching antigen is unknown. This sample is drawn from a study of CD8 T cells in ankylosing spondylitis. Study conclusions and caveats: Reportedly, significant enrichment of disease-linked clones occurred in matched ankylosing spondylitis synovial fluid.

V was cut by 6 bases and J by 6 bases, with 11 bases left in between. Germline lookup yields CDR1 MGHDK and CDR2 SYGVNS. The CDR3 contains 12 residues. Libraries of TCR beta came from quantitative 5'-RACE with molecular barcodes. Via MiXCR, TCRdb re-called the 5' RACE reads, giving one row per CDR3 protein. Of 200,000 to 300,000 distinct CDR3 sequences in the sample, 8% to 9.5% were seen once. This sequence was found in a male donor with ankylosing spondylitis or in good health (not recorded which). This rearrangement joins TRBV25-1 to TRBJ1-1; TRBD1 is a possible D gene (6 bases). Sequenced sample: blood, either unsorted or a sorted T cell fraction (not recorded which). CDR3 residues: CASRWGLAEAFF. CDR3 bases: TGTGCCAGCAGGTGGGGGCTTGCTGAAGCTTTCTTT.